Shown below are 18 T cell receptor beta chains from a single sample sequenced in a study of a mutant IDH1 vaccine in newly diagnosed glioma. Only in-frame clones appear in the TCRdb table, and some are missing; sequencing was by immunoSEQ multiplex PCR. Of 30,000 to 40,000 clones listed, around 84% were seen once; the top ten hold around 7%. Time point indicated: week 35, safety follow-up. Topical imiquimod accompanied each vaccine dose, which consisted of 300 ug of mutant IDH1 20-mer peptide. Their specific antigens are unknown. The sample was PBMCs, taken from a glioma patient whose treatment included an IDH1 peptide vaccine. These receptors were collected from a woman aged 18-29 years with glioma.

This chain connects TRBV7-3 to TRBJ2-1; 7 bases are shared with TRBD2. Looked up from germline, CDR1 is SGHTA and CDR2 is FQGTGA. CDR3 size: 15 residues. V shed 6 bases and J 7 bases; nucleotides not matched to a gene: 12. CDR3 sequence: CASSHEAGVENEQFF. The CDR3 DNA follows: TGTGCCAGCAGTCATGAGGCGGGAGTAGAGAATGAGCAGTTCTTC.

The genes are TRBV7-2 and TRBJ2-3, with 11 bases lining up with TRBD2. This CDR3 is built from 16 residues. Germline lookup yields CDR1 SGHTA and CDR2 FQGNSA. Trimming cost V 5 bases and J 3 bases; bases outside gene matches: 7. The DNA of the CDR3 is TGTGCCAGCAGCCCATCTAGCGGGAGGTTTACAGATACGCAGTATTTT. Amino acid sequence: CASSPSSGRFTDTQYF. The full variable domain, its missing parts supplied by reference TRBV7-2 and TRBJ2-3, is GAGVSQSPSNKVTEKGKDVELRCDPISGHTALYWYRQSLGQGLEFLIYFQGNSAPDKSGLPSDRFSAERTGGSVSTLTIQRTQQEDSAVYLCASSPSSGRFTDTQYFGPGTRLTVL.

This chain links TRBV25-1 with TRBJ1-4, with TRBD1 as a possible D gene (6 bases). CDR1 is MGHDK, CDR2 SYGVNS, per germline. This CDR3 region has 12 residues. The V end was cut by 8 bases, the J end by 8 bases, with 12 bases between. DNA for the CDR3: TGTGCCAGCTATTCAGGGGAAGAAAAACTGTTTTTT. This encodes CASYSGEEKLFF.

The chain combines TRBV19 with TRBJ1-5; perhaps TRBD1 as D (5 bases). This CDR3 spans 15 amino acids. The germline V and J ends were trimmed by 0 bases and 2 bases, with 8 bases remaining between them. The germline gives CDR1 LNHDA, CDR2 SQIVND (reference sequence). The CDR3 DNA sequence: TGTGCCAGTAGTATAGACTGGGGGGGCAATCAGCCCCAGCATTTT. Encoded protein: CASSIDWGGNQPQHF.

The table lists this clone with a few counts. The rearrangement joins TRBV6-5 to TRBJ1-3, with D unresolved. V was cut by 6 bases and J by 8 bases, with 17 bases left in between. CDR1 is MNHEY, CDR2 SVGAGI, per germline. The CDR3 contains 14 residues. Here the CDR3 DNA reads TGTGCCAGCAGGACCCTTGACTCGGGATACACCATATATTTT. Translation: CASRTLDSGYTIYF.

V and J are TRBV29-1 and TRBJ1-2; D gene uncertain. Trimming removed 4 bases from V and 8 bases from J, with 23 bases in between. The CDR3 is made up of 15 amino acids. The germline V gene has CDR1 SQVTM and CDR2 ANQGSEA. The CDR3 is CSVGLPENTARGYTF. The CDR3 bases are TGCAGCGTTGGTTTGCCAGAGAATACCGCTAGGGGCTACACCTTC. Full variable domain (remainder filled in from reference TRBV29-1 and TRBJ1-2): SAVISQKPSRDICQRGTSLTIQCQVDSQVTMMFWYRQQPGQSLTLIATANQGSEATYESGFVIDKFPISRPNLTFSTLTVSNMSPEDSSIYLCSVGLPENTARGYTFGSGTRLTVV.

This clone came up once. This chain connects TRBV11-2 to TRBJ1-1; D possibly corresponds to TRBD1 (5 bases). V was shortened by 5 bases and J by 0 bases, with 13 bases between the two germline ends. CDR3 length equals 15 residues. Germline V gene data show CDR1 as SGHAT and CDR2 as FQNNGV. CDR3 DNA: TGTGCCAGCAGCCCTCTCATACAGGTGAACACTGAAGCTTTCTTT. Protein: CASSPLIQVNTEAFF.

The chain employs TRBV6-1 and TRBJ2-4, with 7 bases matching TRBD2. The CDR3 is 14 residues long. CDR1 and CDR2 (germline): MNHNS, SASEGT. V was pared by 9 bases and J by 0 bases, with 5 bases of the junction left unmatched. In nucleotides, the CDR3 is TGTGCCAGTAATTTAGCGGGAGCCAAAAACATTCAGTACTTC. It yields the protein CASNLAGAKNIQYF.

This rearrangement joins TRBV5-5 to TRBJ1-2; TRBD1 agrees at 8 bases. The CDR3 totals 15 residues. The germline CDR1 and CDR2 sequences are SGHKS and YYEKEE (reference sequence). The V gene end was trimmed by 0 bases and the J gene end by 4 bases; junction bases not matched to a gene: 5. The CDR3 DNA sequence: TGTGCCAGCAGCTTGGTCCAGGGGGCGTCCTATGGCTACACCTTC. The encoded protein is CASSLVQGASYGYTF. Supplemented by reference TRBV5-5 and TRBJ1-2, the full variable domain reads DAGVTQSPTHLIKTRGQQVTLRCSPISGHKSVSWYQQVLGQGPQFIFQYYEKEERGRGNFPDRFSARQFPNYSSELNVNALLLGDSALYLCASSLVQGASYGYTFGSGTRLTVV.

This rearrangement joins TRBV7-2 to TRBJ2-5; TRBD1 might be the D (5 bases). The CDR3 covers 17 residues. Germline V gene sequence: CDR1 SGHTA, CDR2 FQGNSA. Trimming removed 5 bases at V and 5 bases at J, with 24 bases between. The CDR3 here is CASSPKYGVGRVETQYF. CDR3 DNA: TGTGCCAGCAGCCCTAAATATGGTGTTGGCAGGGTGGAGACCCAGTACTTC.

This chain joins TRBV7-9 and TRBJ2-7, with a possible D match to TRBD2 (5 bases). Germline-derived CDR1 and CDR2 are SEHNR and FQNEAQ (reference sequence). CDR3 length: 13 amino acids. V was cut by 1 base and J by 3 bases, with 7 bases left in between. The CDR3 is CASSLGLRYEQYF. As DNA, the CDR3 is TGTGCCAGCAGCTTAGGACTACGCTACGAGCAGTACTTC.

The CDR3 reads CASSPGQGDEQYF. The CDR3 region has the DNA TGTGCCAGCTCACCCGGACAGGGGGACGAGCAGTACTTC. This rearrangement joins TRBV18 to TRBJ2-7, with 10 bases matching TRBD1. V gave up 3 bases and J gave up 5 bases; unmatched junction bases: 1. This CDR3 spans 13 amino acids. Per germline, CDR1 KGHSH and CDR2 LQKENI.

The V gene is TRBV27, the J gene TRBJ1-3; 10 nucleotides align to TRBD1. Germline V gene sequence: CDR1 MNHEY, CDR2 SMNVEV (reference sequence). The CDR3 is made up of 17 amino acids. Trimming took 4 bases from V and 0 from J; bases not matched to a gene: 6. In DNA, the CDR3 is TGTGCCAGCAGTTCACGGGACAGGGGCTCCTCTGGAAACACCATATATTTT. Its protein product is CASSSRDRGSSGNTIYF.

CDR3 region: CSVGLGDDFTDTQYF. The CDR3 nucleotides are TGCAGCGTTGGTCTGGGGGACGACTTCACAGATACGCAGTATTTT. V and J are TRBV29-1 and TRBJ2-3; D is possibly TRBD1 or TRBD2 (5 bases each). This CDR3 spans 15 amino acids. Trimming shortened V by 4 bases and J by 2 bases, and 16 bases separated the two germline ends. Germline values: CDR1 SQVTM, CDR2 ANQGSEA.

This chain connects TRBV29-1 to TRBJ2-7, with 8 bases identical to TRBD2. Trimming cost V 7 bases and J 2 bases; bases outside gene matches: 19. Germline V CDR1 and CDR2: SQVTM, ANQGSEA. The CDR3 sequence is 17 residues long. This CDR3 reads CSAVASGYPKAAYEQYF. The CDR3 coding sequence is TGCAGCGCCGTAGCTAGCGGGTACCCGAAGGCGGCCTACGAGCAGTACTTC.

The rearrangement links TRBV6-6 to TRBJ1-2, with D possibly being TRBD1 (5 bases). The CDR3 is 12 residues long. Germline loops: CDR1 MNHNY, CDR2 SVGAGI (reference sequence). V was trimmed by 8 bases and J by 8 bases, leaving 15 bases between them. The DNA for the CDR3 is TGTGCCAGCGTCGGGGGTGAACGGGGCTACACCTTC. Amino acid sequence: CASVGGERGYTF.

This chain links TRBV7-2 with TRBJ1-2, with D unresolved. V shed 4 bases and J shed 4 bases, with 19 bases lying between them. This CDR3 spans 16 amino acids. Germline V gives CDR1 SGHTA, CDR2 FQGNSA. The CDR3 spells CASSSDGRRVFYGYTF. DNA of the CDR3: TGTGCCAGCAGCTCTGATGGGAGGAGGGTATTCTATGGCTACACCTTC.

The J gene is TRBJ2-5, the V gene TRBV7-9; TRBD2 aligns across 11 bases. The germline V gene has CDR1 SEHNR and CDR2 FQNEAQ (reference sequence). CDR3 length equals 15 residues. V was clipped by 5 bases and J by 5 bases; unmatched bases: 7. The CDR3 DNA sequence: TGTGCCAGCAGCCTGGTAGCGGGGGGGGTCGAGACCCAGTACTTC. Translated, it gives CASSLVAGGVETQYF.